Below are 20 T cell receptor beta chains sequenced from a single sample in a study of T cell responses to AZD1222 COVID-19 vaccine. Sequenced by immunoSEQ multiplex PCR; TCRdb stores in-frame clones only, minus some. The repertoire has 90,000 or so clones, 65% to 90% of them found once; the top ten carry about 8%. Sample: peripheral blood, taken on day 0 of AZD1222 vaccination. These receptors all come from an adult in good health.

The CDR3 loop reads CASSTRGVAAYNEQFF. DNA of the CDR3: TGTGCCAGCAGCACCCGGGGGGTAGCGGCCTACAATGAGCAGTTCTTC. The gene calls are TRBV3-1 (or the pseudogene TRBV3-2) and TRBJ2-1; 7 nucleotides align to TRBD2. The CDR3 covers 16 residues. The V and J ends lost 5 bases and 2 bases, in that order; junction bases with no gene match: 9. CDR1 LGHDT and CDR2 YNNKEL come from the germline V gene (reference sequence).

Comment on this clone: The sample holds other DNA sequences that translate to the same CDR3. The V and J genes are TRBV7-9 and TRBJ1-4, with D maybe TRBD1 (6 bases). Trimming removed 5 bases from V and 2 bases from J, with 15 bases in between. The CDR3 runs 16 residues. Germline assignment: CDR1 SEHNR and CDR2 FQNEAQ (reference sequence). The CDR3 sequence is CASSLSGGRTNEKLFF. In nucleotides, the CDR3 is TGTGCCAGCAGCCTCAGTGGGGGGCGCACTAATGAAAAACTGTTTTTT.

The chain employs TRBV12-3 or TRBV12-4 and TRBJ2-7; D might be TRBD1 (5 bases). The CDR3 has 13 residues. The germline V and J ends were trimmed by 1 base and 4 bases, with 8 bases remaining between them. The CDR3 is CASSLGQYYEQYF. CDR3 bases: TGTGCCAGCAGTTTAGGACAGTATTACGAGCAGTACTTC.

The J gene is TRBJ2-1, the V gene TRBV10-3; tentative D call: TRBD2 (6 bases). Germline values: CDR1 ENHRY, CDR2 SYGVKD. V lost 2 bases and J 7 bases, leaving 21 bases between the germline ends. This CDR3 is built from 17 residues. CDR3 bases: TGTGCCATCAGTGAGACTCTTAGCGGAGTCCCTAGTAATGAGCAGTTCTTC. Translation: CAISETLSGVPSNEQFF.

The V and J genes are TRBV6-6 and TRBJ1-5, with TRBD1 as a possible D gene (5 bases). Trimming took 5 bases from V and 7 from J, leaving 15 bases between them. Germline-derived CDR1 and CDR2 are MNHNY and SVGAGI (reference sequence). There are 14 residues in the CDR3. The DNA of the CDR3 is TGTGCCAGCAGTAGCGCGGGGCCCCGCCAGCCCCAGCATTTT. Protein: CASSSAGPRQPQHF.

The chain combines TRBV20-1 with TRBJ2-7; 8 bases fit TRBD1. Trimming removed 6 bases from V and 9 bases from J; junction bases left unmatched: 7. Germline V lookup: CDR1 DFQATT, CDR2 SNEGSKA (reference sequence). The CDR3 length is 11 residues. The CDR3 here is CSADGQGWQYF. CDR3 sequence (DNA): TGCAGTGCAGACGGACAGGGATGGCAGTACTTC.

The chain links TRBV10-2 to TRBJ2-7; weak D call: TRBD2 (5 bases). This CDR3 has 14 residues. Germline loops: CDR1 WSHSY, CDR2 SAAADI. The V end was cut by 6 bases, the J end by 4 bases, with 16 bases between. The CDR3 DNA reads TGCGCCAGCAGCCCAGAGCGGTGGGGATACGAGCAGTACTTC. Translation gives CASSPERWGYEQYF.

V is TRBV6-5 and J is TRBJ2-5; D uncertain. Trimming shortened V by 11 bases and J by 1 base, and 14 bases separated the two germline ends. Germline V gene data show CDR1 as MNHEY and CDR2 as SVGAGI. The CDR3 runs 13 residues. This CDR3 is CACGYVPQETQYF. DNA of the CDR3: TGTGCCTGCGGCTATGTTCCCCAAGAGACCCAGTACTTC.

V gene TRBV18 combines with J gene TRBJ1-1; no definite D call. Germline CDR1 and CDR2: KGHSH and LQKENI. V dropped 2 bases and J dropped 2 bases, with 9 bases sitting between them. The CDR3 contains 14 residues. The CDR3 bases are TGTGCCAGCTCACCAGGGCGGCCCAACACTGAAGCTTTCTTT. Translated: CASSPGRPNTEAFF. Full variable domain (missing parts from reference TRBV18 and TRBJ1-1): NAGVMQNPRHLVRRRGQEARLRCSPMKGHSHVYWYRQLPEEGLKFMVYLQKENIIDESGMPKERFSAEFPKEGPSILRIQQVVRGDSAAYFCASSPGRPNTEAFFGQGTRLTVV.

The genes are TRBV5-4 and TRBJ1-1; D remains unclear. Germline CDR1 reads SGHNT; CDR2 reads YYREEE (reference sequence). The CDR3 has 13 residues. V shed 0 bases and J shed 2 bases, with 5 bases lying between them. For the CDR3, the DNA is TGTGCCAGCAGCTTGGCCGAAAACACTGAAGCTTTCTTT. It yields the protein CASSLAENTEAFF.

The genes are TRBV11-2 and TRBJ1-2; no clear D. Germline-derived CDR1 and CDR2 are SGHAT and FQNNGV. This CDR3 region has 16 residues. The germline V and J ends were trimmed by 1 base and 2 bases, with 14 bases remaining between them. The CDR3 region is CASSLGGAAANYGYTF. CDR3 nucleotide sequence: TGTGCCAGCAGCTTAGGGGGTGCGGCTGCCAACTATGGCTACACCTTC.

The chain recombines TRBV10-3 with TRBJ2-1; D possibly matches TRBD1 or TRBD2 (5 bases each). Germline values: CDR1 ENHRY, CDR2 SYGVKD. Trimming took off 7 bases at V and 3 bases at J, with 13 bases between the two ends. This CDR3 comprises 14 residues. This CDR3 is CAIIQGEGYNEQFF. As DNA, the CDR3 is TGTGCCATCATCCAGGGCGAGGGCTACAATGAGCAGTTCTTC.

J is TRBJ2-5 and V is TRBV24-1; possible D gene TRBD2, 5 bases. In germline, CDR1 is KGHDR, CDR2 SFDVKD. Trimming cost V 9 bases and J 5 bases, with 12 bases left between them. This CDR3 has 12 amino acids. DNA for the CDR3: TGTGCCACCGAGGGAGATGGGGAGACCCAGTACTTC. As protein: CATEGDGETQYF.

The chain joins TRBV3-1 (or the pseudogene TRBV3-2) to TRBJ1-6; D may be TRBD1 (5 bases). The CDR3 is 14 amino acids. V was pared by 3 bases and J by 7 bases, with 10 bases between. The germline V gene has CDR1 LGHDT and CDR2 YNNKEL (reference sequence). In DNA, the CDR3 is TGTGCCAGCAGCCAGTCAGGGATCAATTCACCCCTCCACTTT. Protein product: CASSQSGINSPLHF.

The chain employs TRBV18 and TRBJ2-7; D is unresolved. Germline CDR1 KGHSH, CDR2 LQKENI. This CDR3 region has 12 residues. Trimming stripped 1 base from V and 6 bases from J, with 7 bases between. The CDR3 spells CASSPLRGEQYF. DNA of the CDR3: TGTGCCAGCTCACCACTTAGAGGCGAGCAGTACTTC.

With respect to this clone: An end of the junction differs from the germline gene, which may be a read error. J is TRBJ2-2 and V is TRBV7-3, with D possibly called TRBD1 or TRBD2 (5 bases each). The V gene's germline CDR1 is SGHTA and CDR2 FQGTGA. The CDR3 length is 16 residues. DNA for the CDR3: TGTGCCAGCAGCCTAACGGGACCAGGGAAAGCTGGGGAGCTGTTTTTT. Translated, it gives CASSLTGPGKAGELFF.

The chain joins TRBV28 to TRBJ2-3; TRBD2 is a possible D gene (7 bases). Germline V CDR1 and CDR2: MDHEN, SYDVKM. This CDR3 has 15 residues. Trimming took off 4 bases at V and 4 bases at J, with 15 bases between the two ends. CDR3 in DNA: TGTGCCAGCAGTTACCGAAGGGGGAGGGCAGATACGCAGTATTTT. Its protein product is CASSYRRGRADTQYF.

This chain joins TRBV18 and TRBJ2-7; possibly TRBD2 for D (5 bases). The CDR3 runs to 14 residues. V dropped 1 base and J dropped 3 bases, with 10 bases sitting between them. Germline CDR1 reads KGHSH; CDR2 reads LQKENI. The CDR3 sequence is CASSPRGFDYEQYF. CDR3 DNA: TGTGCCAGCTCACCACGAGGGTTCGACTACGAGCAGTACTTC.

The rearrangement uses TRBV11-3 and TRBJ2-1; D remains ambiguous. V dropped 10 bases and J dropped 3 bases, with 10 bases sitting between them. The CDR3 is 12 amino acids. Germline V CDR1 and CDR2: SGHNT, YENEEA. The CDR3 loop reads CATSQVYNEQFF. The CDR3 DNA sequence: TGTGCCACCTCACAAGTCTACAATGAGCAGTTCTTC.

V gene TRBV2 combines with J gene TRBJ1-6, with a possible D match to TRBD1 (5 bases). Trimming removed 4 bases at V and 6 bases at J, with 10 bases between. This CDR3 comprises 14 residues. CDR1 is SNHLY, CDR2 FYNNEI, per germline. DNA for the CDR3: TGTGCCAGCAGTGTAAGGGGTAGTAATTCACCCCTCCACTTT. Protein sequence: CASSVRGSNSPLHF.